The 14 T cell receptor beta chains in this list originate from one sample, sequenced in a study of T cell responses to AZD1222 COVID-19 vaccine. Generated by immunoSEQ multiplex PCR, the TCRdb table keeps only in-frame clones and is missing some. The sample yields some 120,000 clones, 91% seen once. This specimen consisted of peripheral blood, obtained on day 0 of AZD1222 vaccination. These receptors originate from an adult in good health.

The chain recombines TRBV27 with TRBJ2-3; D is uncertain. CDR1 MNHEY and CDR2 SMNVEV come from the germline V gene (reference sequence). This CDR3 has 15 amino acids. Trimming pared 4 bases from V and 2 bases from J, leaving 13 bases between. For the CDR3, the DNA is TGTGCCAGCAGTTCCGACGCGGCCCCCACAGATACGCAGTATTTT. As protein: CASSSDAAPTDTQYF.

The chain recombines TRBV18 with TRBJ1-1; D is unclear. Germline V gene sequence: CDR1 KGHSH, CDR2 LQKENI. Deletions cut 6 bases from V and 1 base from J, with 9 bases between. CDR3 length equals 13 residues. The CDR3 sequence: CASSPKKNTEAFF. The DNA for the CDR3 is TGTGCCAGCTCCCCTAAAAAGAACACTGAAGCTTTCTTT. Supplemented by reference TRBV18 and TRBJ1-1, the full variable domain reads NAGVMQNPRHLVRRRGQEARLRCSPMKGHSHVYWYRQLPEEGLKFMVYLQKENIIDESGMPKERFSAEFPKEGPSILRIQQVVRGDSAAYFCASSPKKNTEAFFGQGTRLTVV.

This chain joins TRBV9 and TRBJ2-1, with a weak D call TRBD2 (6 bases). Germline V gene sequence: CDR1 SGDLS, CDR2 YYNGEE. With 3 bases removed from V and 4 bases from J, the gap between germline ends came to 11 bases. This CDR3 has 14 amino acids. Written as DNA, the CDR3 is TGTGCCAGCAGCGGCGGGACTTTTTACAATGAGCAGTTCTTC. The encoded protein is CASSGGTFYNEQFF.

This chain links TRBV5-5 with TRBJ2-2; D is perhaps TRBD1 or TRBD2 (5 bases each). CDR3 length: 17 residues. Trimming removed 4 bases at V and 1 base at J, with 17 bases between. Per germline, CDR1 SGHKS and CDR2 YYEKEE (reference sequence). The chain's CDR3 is CASSIRSAGRNTGELFF. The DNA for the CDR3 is TGTGCCAGCAGCATCCGATCGGCAGGGAGGAACACCGGGGAGCTGTTTTTT.

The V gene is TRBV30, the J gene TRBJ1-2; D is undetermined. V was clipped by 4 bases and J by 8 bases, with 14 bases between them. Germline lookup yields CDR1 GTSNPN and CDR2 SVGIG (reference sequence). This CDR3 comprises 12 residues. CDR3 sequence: CAWMGGIGGYTF. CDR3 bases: TGTGCCTGGATGGGAGGGATAGGGGGCTACACCTTC.

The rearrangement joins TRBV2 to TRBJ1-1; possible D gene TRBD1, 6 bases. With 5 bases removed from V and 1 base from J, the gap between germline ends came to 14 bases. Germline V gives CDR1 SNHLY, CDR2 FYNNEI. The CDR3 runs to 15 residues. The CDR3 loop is CASSPPNRENTEAFF. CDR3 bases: TGTGCCAGCAGTCCACCGAACAGGGAGAACACTGAAGCTTTCTTT.

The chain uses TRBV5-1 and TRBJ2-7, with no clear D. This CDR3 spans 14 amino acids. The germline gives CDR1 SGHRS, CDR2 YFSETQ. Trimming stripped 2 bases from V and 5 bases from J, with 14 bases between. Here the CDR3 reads CASSFDLRGNEQYF. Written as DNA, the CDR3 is TGCGCCAGCAGCTTTGACCTGAGAGGTAACGAGCAGTACTTC.

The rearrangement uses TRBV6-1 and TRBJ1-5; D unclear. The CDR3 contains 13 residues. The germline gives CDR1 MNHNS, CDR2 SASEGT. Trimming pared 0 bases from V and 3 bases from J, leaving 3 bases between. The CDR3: CASSEAVNQPQHF. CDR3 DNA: TGTGCCAGCAGTGAAGCGGTCAATCAGCCCCAGCATTTT.

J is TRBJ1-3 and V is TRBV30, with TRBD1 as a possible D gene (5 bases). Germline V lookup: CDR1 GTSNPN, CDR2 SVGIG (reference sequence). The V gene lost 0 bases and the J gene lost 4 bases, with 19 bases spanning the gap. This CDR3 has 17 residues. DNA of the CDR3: TGTGCCTGGAGTGTCCCGCCCGGGACCCTTTTCGGAAACACCATATATTTT. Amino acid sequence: CAWSVPPGTLFGNTIYF.

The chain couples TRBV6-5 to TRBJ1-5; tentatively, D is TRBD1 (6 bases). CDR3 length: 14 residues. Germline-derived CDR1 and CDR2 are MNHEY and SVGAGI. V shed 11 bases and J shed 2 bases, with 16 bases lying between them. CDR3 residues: CASTEGVGNQPQHF. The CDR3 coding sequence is TGTGCCTCCACGGAGGGGGTTGGCAATCAGCCCCAGCATTTT.

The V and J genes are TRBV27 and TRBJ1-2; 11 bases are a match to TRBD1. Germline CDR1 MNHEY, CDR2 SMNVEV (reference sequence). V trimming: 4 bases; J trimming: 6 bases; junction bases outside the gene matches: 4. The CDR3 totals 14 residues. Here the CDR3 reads CASSSGTGGHGYTF. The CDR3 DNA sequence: TGTGCCAGCAGTTCGGGGACAGGGGGGCATGGCTACACCTTC.

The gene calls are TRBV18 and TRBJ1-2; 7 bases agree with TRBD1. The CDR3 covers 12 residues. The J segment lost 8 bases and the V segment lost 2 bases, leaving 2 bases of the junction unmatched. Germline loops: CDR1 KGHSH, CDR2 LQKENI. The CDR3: CASSPDRVGYTF. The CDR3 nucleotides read TGTGCCAGCTCACCAGACAGGGTCGGCTACACCTTC.

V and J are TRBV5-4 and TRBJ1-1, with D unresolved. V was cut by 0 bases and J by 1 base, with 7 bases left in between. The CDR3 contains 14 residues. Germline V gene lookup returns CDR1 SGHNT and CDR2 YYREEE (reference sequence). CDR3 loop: CASSLDVGNTEAFF. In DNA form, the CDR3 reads TGTGCCAGCAGCTTGGATGTAGGGAACACTGAAGCTTTCTTT.

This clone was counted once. Here the CDR3 reads CASSFRTGSYEQYF. The CDR3 coding sequence is TGTGCCAGTAGTTTTCGGACAGGGAGTTACGAGCAGTACTTC. The chain has TRBV19 and TRBJ2-7, with 8 nucleotides matching TRBD1. CDR1 LNHDA and CDR2 SQIVND come from the germline V gene (reference sequence). J lost 4 bases, V lost 5 bases, and 7 bases had no gene match. The CDR3 is 14 amino acids.